This T cell receptor (beta chain) was observed in a study of regulatory dendritic cells for organ transplantation. Study as a whole: Monocytes received vitamin D3 on days 0 and 4, IL-10 on day 4.

Study outcomes and limitations: Regulatory dendritic cells appeared to expand memory CD8+ clones less than mature ones.

Generated by immunoSEQ multiplex PCR, the TCRdb table keeps only in-frame clones and is missing some. The data contain some 10,000 clones, approximately 80% of them seen just once; the ten biggest clones take up about 2.5%. Sorted T cells were CFSE-labeled and cultured 5 days with allogeneic regulatory or mature dendritic cells at 1:10. The V gene lost 6 bases and the J gene lost 5 bases, with 11 bases spanning the gap. The CDR3 totals 13 residues. The V gene's germline CDR1 is LNHNV and CDR2 YYDKDF (reference sequence). Regarding this clone: What it recognizes is unknown.

This TCR came from a human donor in good health. Sequencing was done on a sample of memory CD4+ T cells from blood cultured with dendritic cells. The subset: CD45RO+ memory T cells. The chain combines TRBV15 with TRBJ1-5; possible D gene TRBD1, 5 bases. The CDR3 coding sequence is TGTGCCACCAGTCAGGGTCGTGATCAGCCCCAGCATTTT. It codes for CATSQGRDQPQHF.